This T cell receptor (beta chain) was sequenced in a study of T cell responses to AZD1222 COVID-19 vaccine. The overall study: Analysis merged second doses at about 4 or about 12 weeks.

The protocol was immunoSEQ multiplex PCR, while the TCRdb copy is restricted to in-frame clones and leaves out a portion. The sample yields roughly 100,000 clones, 91% seen once. Germline-derived CDR1 and CDR2 are KGHSH and LQKENI. V lost 0 bases, J lost 1 base, and 11 bases lay in between. This CDR3 comprises 16 residues. Notes on the study in general: No repertoire was sampled before or during the peak T cell response, only after it. Per reports, nearly half of all spike-specific TCRs target regions that are unmutated in variants. Recipients of AZD1222 seropositive at baseline numbered only 5 or 6.

In regard to this clone: Its antigen is unknown.

The sequence was collected from an adult in good health. Here the sequenced sample was peripheral blood, taken on day 0 of AZD1222 vaccination. The chain employs TRBV18 and TRBJ2-3; possible D gene TRBD1, 6 bases. CDR3 coding DNA: TGTGCCAGCTCACCACCGACAGGTCCCCGCACAGATACGCAGTATTTT. Protein product: CASSPPTGPRTDTQYF.